The 5 T cell receptor beta chains presented below share a single source sample, sequenced in a study of blood T cells in healthy people across ages. Primed by a sample-barcoded 5' primer and a J-beta primer mix, a second PCR proceeded for about 6 to 12 cycles. TCRdb re-derived calls from the 5' RACE reads in MiXCR, one entry per CDR3 protein. The sample records about 1.6 million distinct CDR3 sequences, about 31% being singletons. The sequencing sample was made of blood. The receptors shown here come from a woman in her twenties or thirties in good health.

Concerning this clonotype: A much larger clone sits a single nucleotide away, making a read error possible. The genes are TRBV4-1 and TRBJ2-4; TRBD1 might be the D (6 bases). CDR1 MGHRA and CDR2 YSYEKL come from the germline V gene. The CDR3 sequence is 14 residues long. The CDR3 sequence: CAGSHNGQPNIQYF. CDR3 sequence (DNA): TGCGCCGGCAGCCACAACGGACAGCCCAACATTCAGTACTTC.

This chain links TRBV6-2 or TRBV6-3 with TRBJ2-1, with TRBD2 as a possible D gene (5 bases). The V gene's germline CDR1 is MNHEY and CDR2 SVGEGT. Trimming removed 4 bases at V and 5 bases at J, with 18 bases between. This CDR3 is built from 16 residues. Here the CDR3 reads CASSFGLNSENNEQFF. The CDR3 coding sequence is TGTGCCAGCAGTTTCGGTCTTAATAGCGAGAACAATGAGCAGTTCTTC.

The chain carries TRBV9 and TRBJ2-5, with TRBD1 identical over 7 bases. The CDR3 length is 14 residues. Germline V gene sequence: CDR1 SGDLS, CDR2 YYNGEE. The V gene end was trimmed by 3 bases and the J gene end by 2 bases; junction bases not matched to a gene: 4. CDR3 loop: CASSAQGVQETQYF. In nucleotides, the CDR3 is TGTGCCAGCAGCGCTCAGGGGGTTCAAGAGACCCAGTACTTC.

The table lists this clonotype with a few counts. The chain combines TRBV5-1 with TRBJ2-2; TRBD1 is a possible D gene (6 bases). CDR3 length equals 15 residues. Trimming stripped 6 bases from V and 4 bases from J, with 16 bases between. CDR1 and CDR2 from the germline V gene are SGHRS and YFSETQ. CDR3 in amino acids: CASTPKGVPTGELFF. Here the CDR3 DNA reads TGCGCCAGCACCCCTAAGGGGGTACCCACCGGGGAGCTGTTTTTT.

The chain couples TRBV5-1 to TRBJ1-6; 10 positions match TRBD1. Germline CDR1 is SGHRS and CDR2 is YFSETQ. The CDR3 contains 15 residues. With V trimmed by 0 bases and J by 10 bases, 4 bases remained unmatched. CDR3 DNA sequence: TGCGCCAGCAGCTTGGAGGGGACAGGGGTCTCACCCCTCCACTTT. Its translation: CASSLEGTGVSPLHF.